This TCR beta chain was identified in a study of blood T cell repertoires in COVID-19. Turning to the study itself: There were acute and convalescent COVID-19 samples, and they came from the United States, Italy and Spain. T cells, B-cell-depleted T cells, or PBMCs provided the cDNA or gDNA that served as material.

Authors' methods: Reference gene primers were amplified, and this amplification served to estimate nucleated cell counts. Sequenced by immunoSEQ multiplex PCR; TCRdb stores in-frame clones only, minus some. V and J calls and clone size follow that table, whereas D and trimming were derived from the DNA. There are more than 60,000 clones in the sample; almost 90% occur only once, and 5% to 6% lies in the top ten. The receptor was isolated from a man aged 50-59 years with acute or convalescent COVID-19. What was sequenced was peripheral blood.

The CDR3 coding sequence is TGTGCCAGCTCACCACGGGACAAGAGCTCCTACGAGCAGTACTTC. Translating it yields CASSPRDKSSYEQYF. The chain couples TRBV18 to TRBJ2-7; D possibly corresponds to TRBD1 (6 bases). The CDR3 is 15 residues long. Trimming removed 1 base from V and 0 bases from J, with 10 bases in between. Looked up from germline, CDR1 is KGHSH and CDR2 is LQKENI.